The 13 T cell receptor beta chains below all came from one sample that was sequenced in a study of blood T cell repertoires in COVID-19. TCRdb's table, derived via immunoSEQ multiplex PCR, lists solely in-frame clones and lacks some. The sample gives 90,000 to 130,000 clones, approximately 78% of which show up once; 7.9% is in the top ten. Sequenced: peripheral blood. These receptors were collected from a man aged 70-80 years with acute or convalescent COVID-19.

The CDR3 is CATSSPTGGDTGELFF. The CDR3 DNA follows: TGTGCCACCAGCAGCCCGACAGGGGGGGACACCGGGGAGCTGTTTTTT. The chain combines TRBV15 with TRBJ2-2; TRBD1 matches at 9 bases. V dropped 3 bases and J dropped 3; count of bases not matched to a gene: 5. CDR1 and CDR2 (germline): LNHNV, YYDKDF (reference sequence). The CDR3 is made up of 16 amino acids.

The sample holds a few counts of this clone. The chain carries TRBV10-3 and TRBJ2-5; TRBD2 matches 7 bases. The ends lost 3 bases at V and 7 bases at J; junction bases unmatched: 8. The CDR3 contains 14 residues. Germline V gives CDR1 ENHRY, CDR2 SYGVKD. The DNA for the CDR3 is TGTGCCATCAGTGACCCTAGCGGATTAGGGACCCAGTACTTC. As protein: CAISDPSGLGTQYF.

This clone has only one observation. The rearrangement links TRBV6-5 to TRBJ1-4; D remains ambiguous. V lost 5 bases and J lost 2, with 9 bases in between. The CDR3 is 14 residues long. CDR1 is MNHEY and CDR2 is SVGAGI in the germline V gene. The CDR3 DNA is TGTGCCAGCAGTCTAGGGAGGACTAATGAAAAACTGTTTTTT. It specifies CASSLGRTNEKLFF.

This clone was detected a few times. Other DNA sequences in the sample encode the same CDR3. CDR3 protein: CASSLVLAGSTDTQYF. CDR3 nucleotides: TGCGCCAGCAGCTTGGTTCTAGCGGGGAGCACAGATACGCAGTATTTT. J is TRBJ2-3 and V is TRBV5-1; the match to TRBD2 covers 9 bases. Trimming removed 0 bases from V and 0 bases from J; junction bases left unmatched: 2. Germline CDR1 is SGHRS and CDR2 is YFSETQ. The CDR3 has 16 amino acids.

The CDR3 DNA is TGTGCCAGTAGGCCGGGACTAGGTAGGACCTACGAGCAGTACTTC. This gives the protein CASRPGLGRTYEQYF. The chain combines TRBV19 with TRBJ2-7; 8 bases are shared with TRBD2. This CDR3 comprises 15 residues. Germline CDR1 reads LNHDA; CDR2 reads SQIVND (reference sequence). With V trimmed by 6 bases and J by 2 bases, 9 bases remained unmatched.

The chain is built from TRBV19 and TRBJ2-3, with D possibly TRBD2 on 5 matching bases. The CDR3 sequence is 16 residues long. The germline gives CDR1 LNHDA, CDR2 SQIVND (reference sequence). The V gene lost 1 base and the J gene lost 0 bases, with 11 bases spanning the gap. The CDR3 is CASSIVGVGSTDTQYF. The CDR3 nucleotides read TGTGCCAGTAGTATAGTCGGGGTCGGAAGCACAGATACGCAGTATTTT. Complete variable domain (other parts from reference TRBV19 and TRBJ2-3): DGGITQSPKYLFRKEGQNVTLSCEQNLNHDAMYWYRQDPGQGLRLIYYSQIVNDFQKGDIAEGYSVSREKKESFPLTVTSAQKNPTAFYLCASSIVGVGSTDTQYFGPGTRLTVL.

The DNA for the CDR3 is TGTGCCAGCAGGTCCCTCTACGAGCAGTACTTC. Amino acids: CASRSLYEQYF. The chain is built from TRBV28 and TRBJ2-7; D is undetermined. The CDR3 runs 11 residues. Deletions cut 6 bases from V and 3 bases from J, with 6 bases between. CDR1 MDHEN and CDR2 SYDVKM come from the germline V gene.

This rearrangement joins TRBV30 to TRBJ1-2; D unclear. V lost 0 bases, J lost 7 bases, and 9 bases lay in between. CDR3 length: 12 residues. Germline V CDR1 and CDR2: GTSNPN, SVGIG (reference sequence). CDR3 protein: CAWSVPAGGYTF. The CDR3, as DNA: TGTGCCTGGAGTGTACCCGCAGGTGGCTACACCTTC. Full variable domain (outside the CDR3, taken from reference TRBV30 and TRBJ1-2): SQTIHQWPATLVQPVGSPLSLECTVEGTSNPNLYWYRQAAGRGLQLLFYSVGIGQISSEVPQNLSASRPQDRQFILSSKKLLLSDSGFYLCAWSVPAGGYTFGSGTRLTVV.

The chain recombines TRBV9 with TRBJ2-1; perhaps TRBD2 as D (5 bases). Germline V gene lookup returns CDR1 SGDLS and CDR2 YYNGEE. The CDR3 sequence is 16 residues long. V lost 3 bases and J 1 base, leaving 14 bases between the germline ends. As DNA, the CDR3 is TGTGCCAGCAGCGGGTCCTCCGGGATTTCCTACAATGAGCAGTTCTTC. It is translated as CASSGSSGISYNEQFF. Full variable domain (outside the CDR3, taken from reference TRBV9 and TRBJ2-1): DSGVTQTPKHLITATGQRVTLRCSPRSGDLSVYWYQQSLDQGLQFLIQYYNGEERAKGNILERFSAQQFPDLHSELNLSSLELGDSALYFCASSGSSGISYNEQFFGPGTRLTVL.

The chain joins TRBV30 to TRBJ1-1; D remains ambiguous. The CDR3 length is 13 residues. Trimming left V 0 bases short and J 1 base short, with 6 bases between. CDR1 and CDR2 (germline): GTSNPN, SVGIG (reference sequence). CDR3 amino acids: CAWSVKRNTEAFF. CDR3 in DNA: TGTGCCTGGAGTGTAAAGCGGAACACTGAAGCTTTCTTT.

The chain is built from TRBV4-2 and TRBJ2-7; 10 bases agree with TRBD1. Trimming removed 1 base from V and 2 bases from J; junction bases left unmatched: 5. The germline V gene encodes CDR1 LGHNA and CDR2 YNFKEQ. The CDR3 is 16 residues long. The CDR3 loop is CASSQAGTGVAYEQYF. The CDR3, as DNA: TGTGCCAGCAGCCAAGCCGGGACAGGGGTAGCCTACGAGCAGTACTTC.

The V call is TRBV3-1 (or the pseudogene TRBV3-2), the J call TRBJ2-2; 9 bases align to TRBD2. This CDR3 contains 17 residues. V shed 0 bases and J 6 bases; nucleotides not matched to a gene: 8. CDR1 is LGHDT, CDR2 YNNKEL, per germline (reference sequence). CDR3: CASSQDQRGVLAGELFF. For the CDR3, the DNA is TGTGCCAGCAGCCAAGACCAGCGGGGGGTATTGGCCGGGGAGCTGTTTTTT.

This rearrangement joins TRBV6-1 to TRBJ2-3; 13 bases are a match to TRBD2. This CDR3 is 18 amino acids long. Germline lookup yields CDR1 MNHNS and CDR2 SASEGT. V lost 4 bases to trimming and J lost 1 base; unmatched junction nucleotides: 8. The CDR3: CASSVRTSGRPRTDTQYF. CDR3 bases: TGTGCCAGCAGTGTCAGGACTAGCGGGAGACCACGCACAGATACGCAGTATTTT.